These 14 T cell receptor beta chains came from one sample sequenced in a study of cytomegalovirus exposure and HLA in healthy donors. PCR used 60 Vbeta primers and 13 Jbeta primers. The table came from immunoSEQ multiplex PCR; TCRdb's copy has only in-frame clones and leaves some out. The sample records 120,000 to 150,000 clones, less than 85% being singletons. Sequencing was done on a sample of PBMCs. These receptors all stem from a woman aged 45-60 years in good health and CMV-seropositive.

The gene calls are TRBV19 and TRBJ1-5, with 9 bases matching TRBD1. V dropped 3 bases and J dropped 4; count of bases not matched to a gene: 4. Germline V lookup: CDR1 LNHDA, CDR2 SQIVND (reference sequence). The CDR3 covers 15 residues. CDR3 in amino acids: CASSMDRGVNQPQHF. The CDR3 DNA reads TGTGCCAGTAGTATGGACAGGGGAGTAAATCAGCCCCAGCATTTT.

The chain couples TRBV30 to TRBJ1-1; possible D gene TRBD1, 5 bases. The CDR3 extends over 14 amino acids. The germline V gene encodes CDR1 GTSNPN and CDR2 SVGIG (reference sequence). The V gene lost 0 bases and the J gene lost 5 bases, with 13 bases spanning the gap. This CDR3 is CAWSVRNGGTEAFF. The CDR3 coding sequence is TGTGCCTGGAGTGTACGGAACGGGGGGACTGAAGCTTTCTTT.

The genes are TRBV7-3 and TRBJ2-2; D gene unclear. Germline V CDR1 and CDR2: SGHTA, FQGTGA. This CDR3 is built from 14 residues. Deletions cut 4 bases from V and 4 bases from J, with 10 bases between. The CDR3 loop reads CASSSNRGTGELFF. The CDR3 DNA follows: TGTGCCAGCAGCTCTAACCGCGGCACCGGGGAGCTGTTTTTT.

The chain is built from TRBV5-1 and TRBJ2-2, with unresolved D. The germline V gene has CDR1 SGHRS and CDR2 YFSETQ. The CDR3 runs 17 residues. Trimming took 2 bases from V and 0 from J, leaving 14 bases between them. Written as DNA, the CDR3 is TGCGCCAGCAGCTTACGGAACAGCCGCGCGAACACCGGGGAGCTGTTTTTT. Encoded protein: CASSLRNSRANTGELFF. The variable domain in full, with the rest retrieved from reference TRBV5-1 and TRBJ2-2, is KAGVTQTPRYLIKTRGQQVTLSCSPISGHRSVSWYQQTPGQGLQFLFEYFSETQRNKGNFPGRFSGRQFSNSRSEMNVSTLELGDSALYLCASSLRNSRANTGELFFGEGSRLTVL.

This clone was recorded once. The genes are TRBV7-2 and TRBJ2-7, with 7 bases lining up with TRBD2. In germline, CDR1 is SGHTA, CDR2 FQGNSA. The CDR3 contains 15 residues. V lost 5 bases, J lost 6 bases, and 13 bases stayed unmatched. DNA for the CDR3: TGTGCCAGCAGCCGGGATAGACTAGCCGTTAGCGAGCAGTACTTC. This translates into CASSRDRLAVSEQYF. The whole variable domain, filled in from reference TRBV7-2 and TRBJ2-7, reads GAGVSQSPSNKVTEKGKDVELRCDPISGHTALYWYRQSLGQGLEFLIYFQGNSAPDKSGLPSDRFSAERTGGSVSTLTIQRTQQEDSAVYLCASSRDRLAVSEQYFGPGTRLTVT.

This clone appeared a few times. Here the CDR3 DNA reads TGCGCCAGCAGCCAGGATAGGGGTTTCGACAATGAGCAGTTCTTC. Translation: CASSQDRGFDNEQFF. This chain links TRBV4-1 with TRBJ2-1; a weak D match, TRBD1 (5 bases). Germline-derived CDR1 and CDR2 are MGHRA and YSYEKL. Trimming stripped 3 bases from V and 5 bases from J, with 14 bases between. The CDR3 spans 15 residues.

This clone was counted once. The chain joins TRBV19 to TRBJ1-1; 9 positions agree with TRBD1. The CDR3 is 16 amino acids. Per the germline V gene, CDR1 is LNHDA and CDR2 is SQIVND (reference sequence). After removal of 6 bases from V and 10 bases from J, the junction contained 18 bases not matched to a gene. For the CDR3, the DNA is TGTGCCAGTAGGCCGAGATCCTTGACAGGGGGTACTTTAGCTTTCTTT. Translated: CASRPRSLTGGTLAFF.

The chain is built from TRBV7-2 and TRBJ1-1; possibly TRBD1 for D (5 bases). Germline V gene data show CDR1 as SGHTA and CDR2 as FQGNSA. V lost 3 bases and J lost 0, with 8 bases in between. The CDR3 spans 14 residues. The CDR3, as DNA: TGTGCCAGCAGCTTCGCGGGGGTGAACACTGAAGCTTTCTTT. Translation: CASSFAGVNTEAFF.

The V and J genes are TRBV28 and TRBJ1-4; 9 bases fit TRBD1. Per germline, CDR1 MDHEN and CDR2 SYDVKM. After removal of 6 bases from V and 8 bases from J, the junction contained 7 bases not matched to a gene. This CDR3 is 14 amino acids long. DNA for the CDR3: TGTGCCAGCAGGGGACAGGGTTTCGGAGAAAAACTGTTTTTT. It yields the protein CASRGQGFGEKLFF.

This chain connects TRBV10-3 to TRBJ2-1, with D unclear. Trimming cost V 10 bases and J 1 base, with 14 bases left between them. This CDR3 is 14 amino acids long. Germline V lookup: CDR1 ENHRY, CDR2 SYGVKD. CDR3 residues: CATEEARSYNEQFF. CDR3 in DNA: TGTGCCACCGAAGAGGCTAGGTCCTACAATGAGCAGTTCTTC.

The chain has TRBV7-9 and TRBJ1-2; TRBD1 matches at 8 bases. The CDR3 runs 14 residues. J lost 7 bases, V lost 4 bases, and 8 bases had no gene match. The germline gives CDR1 SEHNR, CDR2 FQNEAQ (reference sequence). The CDR3 bases are TGTGCCAGCAGCTGGCCACAGGGGGAGGGTGGCTACACCTTC. Protein: CASSWPQGEGGYTF.

This clone rates as medium-sized. This chain links TRBV25-1 with TRBJ2-3, with 9 bases identical to TRBD2. The CDR3 length is 14 residues. Germline trimming cut 4 bases from V and 2 bases from J; bases unmatched to any gene: 1. From germline, CDR1 is MGHDK and CDR2 SYGVNS. The chain's CDR3 is CASSGLADTDTQYF. The CDR3, as DNA: TGTGCCAGCAGTGGACTAGCGGACACAGATACGCAGTATTTT.

The chain has TRBV2 and TRBJ2-7, with 7 bases that match TRBD2. Germline trimming cut 6 bases from V and 0 bases from J; bases unmatched to any gene: 11. The CDR3 consists of 16 residues. Germline V gene data show CDR1 as SNHLY and CDR2 as FYNNEI. CDR3 protein: CASSPSIRDYSYEQYF. The CDR3 nucleotides read TGTGCCAGCAGCCCTTCAATTCGGGACTACTCCTACGAGCAGTACTTC.

V gene TRBV9 combines with J gene TRBJ2-5; TRBD2 might be the D (7 bases). The CDR3 covers 15 residues. Germline-derived CDR1 and CDR2 are SGDLS and YYNGEE. V was cut by 1 base and J by 5 bases, with 15 bases left in between. The CDR3 DNA follows: TGTGCCAGCAGCGTAAACGGGGGGCGGGAGGAGACCCAGTACTTC. Residues: CASSVNGGREETQYF.